This T cell receptor (beta chain) was captured by sequencing in a study of T-cell reconstitution after alpha-beta-depleted transplantation in children. Per germline, CDR1 SGHRS and CDR2 YFSETQ. Trimming took off 6 bases at V and 3 bases at J, with 18 bases between the two ends. The length of the CDR3 is 15 residues. This clonotype was counted at least ten times. It was with unique molecular identifiers that the TCRbeta library was prepared. TCRdb re-derived calls from the PCR reads in MiXCR, one entry per CDR3 protein. Of approximately 590,000 distinct CDR3 sequences listed, 8% to 11% are singletons. The rearrangement joins TRBV5-1 to TRBJ1-1, with TRBD1 as a possible D gene (5 bases). The sample consisted of PBMCs from the stem cell graft donor, taken from the stem cell graft. This clonotype was sampled from a human donor who donated a stem cell graft to a child with acute myeloid leukemia. Written as DNA, the CDR3 is TGCGCCAGCAACCCGGCGGGGCTAAGGGACACTGAAGCTTTCTTT. Translation: CASNPAGLRDTEAFF.